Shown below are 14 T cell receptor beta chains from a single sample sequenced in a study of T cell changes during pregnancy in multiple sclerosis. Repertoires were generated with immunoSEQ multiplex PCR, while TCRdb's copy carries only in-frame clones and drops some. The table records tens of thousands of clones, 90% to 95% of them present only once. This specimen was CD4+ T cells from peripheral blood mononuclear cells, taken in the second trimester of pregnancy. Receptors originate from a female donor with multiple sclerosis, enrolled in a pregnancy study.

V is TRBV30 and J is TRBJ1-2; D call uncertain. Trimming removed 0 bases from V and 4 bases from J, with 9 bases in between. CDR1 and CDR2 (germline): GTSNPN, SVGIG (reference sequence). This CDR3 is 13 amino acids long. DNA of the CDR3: TGTGCCTGGAGTGTAACAGCAACCTATGGCTACACCTTC. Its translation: CAWSVTATYGYTF.

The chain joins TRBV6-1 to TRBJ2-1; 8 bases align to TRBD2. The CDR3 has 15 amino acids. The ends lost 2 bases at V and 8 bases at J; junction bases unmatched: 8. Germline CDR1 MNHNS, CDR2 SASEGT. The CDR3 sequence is CASSEWRSGEDEQFF. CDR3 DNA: TGTGCCAGCAGTGAATGGCGTAGCGGGGAGGATGAGCAGTTCTTC.

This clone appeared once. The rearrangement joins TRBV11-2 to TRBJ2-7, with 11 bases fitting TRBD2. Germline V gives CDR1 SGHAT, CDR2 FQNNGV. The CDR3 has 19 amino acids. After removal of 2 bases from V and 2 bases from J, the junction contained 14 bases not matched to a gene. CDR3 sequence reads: CASSLSGISGGAAAYEQYF. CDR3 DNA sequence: TGTGCCAGCAGCTTAAGTGGGATTAGCGGGGGGGCTGCCGCCTACGAGCAGTACTTC.

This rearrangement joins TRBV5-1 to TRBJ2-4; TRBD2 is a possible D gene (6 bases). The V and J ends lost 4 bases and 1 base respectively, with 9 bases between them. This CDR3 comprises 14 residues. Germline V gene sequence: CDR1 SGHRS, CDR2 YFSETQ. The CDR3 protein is CASSLGLAKNIQYF. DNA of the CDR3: TGCGCCAGCAGCCTGGGACTGGCCAAAAACATTCAGTACTTC.

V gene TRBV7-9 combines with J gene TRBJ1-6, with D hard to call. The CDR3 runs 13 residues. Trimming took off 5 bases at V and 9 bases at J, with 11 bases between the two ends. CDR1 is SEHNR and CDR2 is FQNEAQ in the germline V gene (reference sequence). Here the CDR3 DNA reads TGTGCCAGCAGCGAAATAACGGGTTCACCCCTCCACTTT. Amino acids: CASSEITGSPLHF.

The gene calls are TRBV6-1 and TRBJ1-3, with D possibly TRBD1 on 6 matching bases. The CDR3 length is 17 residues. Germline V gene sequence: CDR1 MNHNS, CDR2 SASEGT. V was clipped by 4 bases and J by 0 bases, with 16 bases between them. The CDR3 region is CASSAIQGSTSGNTIYF. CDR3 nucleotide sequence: TGTGCCAGCAGTGCAATACAGGGTAGCACCTCTGGAAACACCATATATTTT.

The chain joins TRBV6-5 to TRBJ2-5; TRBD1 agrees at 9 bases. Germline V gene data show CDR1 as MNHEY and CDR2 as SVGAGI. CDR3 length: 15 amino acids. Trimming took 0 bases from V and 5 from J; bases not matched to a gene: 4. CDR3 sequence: CASSYSGTGRETQYF. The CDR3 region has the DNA TGTGCCAGCAGTTACTCGGGGACAGGGAGGGAGACCCAGTACTTC.

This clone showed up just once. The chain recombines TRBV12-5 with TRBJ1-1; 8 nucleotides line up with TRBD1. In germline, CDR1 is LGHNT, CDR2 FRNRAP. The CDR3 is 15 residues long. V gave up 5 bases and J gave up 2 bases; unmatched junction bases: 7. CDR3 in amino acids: CASGPRGRGNTEAFF. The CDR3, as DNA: TGTGCTAGTGGTCCCAGGGGGCGAGGTAACACTGAAGCTTTCTTT. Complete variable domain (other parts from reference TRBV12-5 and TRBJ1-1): DARVTQTPRHKVTEMGQEVTMRCQPILGHNTVFWYRQTMMQGLELLAYFRNRAPLDDSGMPKDRFSAEMPDATLATLKIQPSEPRDSAVYFCASGPRGRGNTEAFFGQGTRLTVV.

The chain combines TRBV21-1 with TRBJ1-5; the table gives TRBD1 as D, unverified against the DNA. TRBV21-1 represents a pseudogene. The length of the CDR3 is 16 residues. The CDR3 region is CASSRIDRGVGQPQHF. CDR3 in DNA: TGTGCCAGCAGCAGGATAGACAGGGGAGTTGGTCAGCCCCAGCATTTT.

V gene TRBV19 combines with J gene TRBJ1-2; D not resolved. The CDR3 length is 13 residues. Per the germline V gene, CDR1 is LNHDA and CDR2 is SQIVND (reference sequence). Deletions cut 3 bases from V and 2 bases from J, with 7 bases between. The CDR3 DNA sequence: TGTGCCAGTAGTATCGGGGAAAACTATGGCTACACCTTC. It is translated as CASSIGENYGYTF. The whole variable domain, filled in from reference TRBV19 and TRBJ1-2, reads DGGITQSPKYLFRKEGQNVTLSCEQNLNHDAMYWYRQDPGQGLRLIYYSQIVNDFQKGDIAEGYSVSREKKESFPLTVTSAQKNPTAFYLCASSIGENYGYTFGSGTRLTVV.

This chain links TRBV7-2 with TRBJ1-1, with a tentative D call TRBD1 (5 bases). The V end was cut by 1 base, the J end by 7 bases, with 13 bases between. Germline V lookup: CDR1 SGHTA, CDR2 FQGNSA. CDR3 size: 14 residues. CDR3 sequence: CASSLVGAANEAFF. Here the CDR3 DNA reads TGTGCCAGCAGCTTAGTTGGGGCCGCGAATGAAGCTTTCTTT. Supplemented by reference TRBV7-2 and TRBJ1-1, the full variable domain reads GAGVSQSPSNKVTEKGKDVELRCDPISGHTALYWYRQSLGQGLEFLIYFQGNSAPDKSGLPSDRFSAERTGGSVSTLTIQRTQQEDSAVYLCASSLVGAANEAFFGQGTRLTVV.

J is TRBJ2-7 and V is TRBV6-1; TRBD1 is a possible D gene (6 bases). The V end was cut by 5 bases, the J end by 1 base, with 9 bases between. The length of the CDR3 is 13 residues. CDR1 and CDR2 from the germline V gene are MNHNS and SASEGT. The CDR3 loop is CASSRTASYEQYF. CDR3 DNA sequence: TGTGCCAGCAGTAGGACAGCTTCCTACGAGCAGTACTTC.

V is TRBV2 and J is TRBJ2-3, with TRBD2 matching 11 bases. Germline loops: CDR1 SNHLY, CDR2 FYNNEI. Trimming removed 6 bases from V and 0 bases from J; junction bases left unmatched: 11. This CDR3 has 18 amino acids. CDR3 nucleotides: TGTGCCAGCAGGGCTCGACTAGCGGGGCCTTCTAGCACAGATACGCAGTATTTT. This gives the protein CASRARLAGPSSTDTQYF.

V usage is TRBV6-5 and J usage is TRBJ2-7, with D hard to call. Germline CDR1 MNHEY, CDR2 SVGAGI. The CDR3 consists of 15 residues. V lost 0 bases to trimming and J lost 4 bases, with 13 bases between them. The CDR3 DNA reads TGTGCCAGCAGTTACTCGTCACAGATATTTTACGAGCAGTACTTC. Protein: CASSYSSQIFYEQYF.